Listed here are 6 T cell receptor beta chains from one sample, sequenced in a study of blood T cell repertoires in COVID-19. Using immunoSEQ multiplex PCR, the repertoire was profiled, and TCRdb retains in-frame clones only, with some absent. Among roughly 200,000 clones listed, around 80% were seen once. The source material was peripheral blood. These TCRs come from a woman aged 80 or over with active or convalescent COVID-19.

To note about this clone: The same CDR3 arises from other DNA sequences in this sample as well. As DNA, the CDR3 is TGTGCCAGCTCACCTCAGGGGGACTATGGCTACACCTTC. Translating gives CASSPQGDYGYTF. The V gene is TRBV18, the J gene TRBJ1-2, with 7 bases identical to TRBD1. The germline V gene has CDR1 KGHSH and CDR2 LQKENI. Unmatched junction bases numbered 1, after V lost 3 bases and J lost 3 bases. The CDR3 sequence is 13 residues long. Complete variable domain (other parts from reference TRBV18 and TRBJ1-2): NAGVMQNPRHLVRRRGQEARLRCSPMKGHSHVYWYRQLPEEGLKFMVYLQKENIIDESGMPKERFSAEFPKEGPSILRIQQVVRGDSAAYFCASSPQGDYGYTFGSGTRLTVV.

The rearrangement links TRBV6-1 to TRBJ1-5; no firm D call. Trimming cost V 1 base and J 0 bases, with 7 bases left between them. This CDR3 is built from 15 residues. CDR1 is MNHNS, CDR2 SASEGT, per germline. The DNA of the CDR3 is TGTGCCAGCAGTGAAGGCGGATATAGCAATCAGCCCCAGCATTTT. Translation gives CASSEGGYSNQPQHF.

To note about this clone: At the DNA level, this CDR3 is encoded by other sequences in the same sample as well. CDR3 bases: TGCAGTGCTAGGGGAGGGGGCGAGCAGTACTTC. Encoded protein: CSARGGGEQYF. V is TRBV20-1 and J is TRBJ2-7, with D possibly being TRBD2 (7 bases). The CDR3 consists of 11 residues. Germline-derived CDR1 and CDR2 are DFQATT and SNEGSKA (reference sequence). Trimming pared 3 bases from V and 6 bases from J, leaving 9 bases between.

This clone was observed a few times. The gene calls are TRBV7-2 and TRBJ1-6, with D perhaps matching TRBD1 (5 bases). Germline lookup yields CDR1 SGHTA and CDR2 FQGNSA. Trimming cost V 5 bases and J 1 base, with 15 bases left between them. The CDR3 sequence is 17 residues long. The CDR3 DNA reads TGTGCCAGCAGCATCCCATGGGGGGAATCCTATAATTCACCCCTCCACTTT. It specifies CASSIPWGESYNSPLHF.

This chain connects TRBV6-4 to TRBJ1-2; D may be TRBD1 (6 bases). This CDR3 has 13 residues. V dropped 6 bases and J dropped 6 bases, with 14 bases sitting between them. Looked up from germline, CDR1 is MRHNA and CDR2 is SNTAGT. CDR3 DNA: TGTGCCAGCAGGGCCACAGGGCAAGATGGCTACACCTTC. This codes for CASRATGQDGYTF.

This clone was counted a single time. The CDR3 reads CASSQVERQLKNSPLHF. CDR3 sequence (DNA): TGCGCCAGCAGCCAAGTTGAGCGGCAGCTAAAAAATTCACCCCTCCACTTT. The chain employs TRBV4-1 and TRBJ1-6; D not certain. The CDR3 has 17 amino acids. Deletions cut 1 base from V and 7 bases from J, with 17 bases between. Germline CDR1 is MGHRA and CDR2 is YSYEKL.